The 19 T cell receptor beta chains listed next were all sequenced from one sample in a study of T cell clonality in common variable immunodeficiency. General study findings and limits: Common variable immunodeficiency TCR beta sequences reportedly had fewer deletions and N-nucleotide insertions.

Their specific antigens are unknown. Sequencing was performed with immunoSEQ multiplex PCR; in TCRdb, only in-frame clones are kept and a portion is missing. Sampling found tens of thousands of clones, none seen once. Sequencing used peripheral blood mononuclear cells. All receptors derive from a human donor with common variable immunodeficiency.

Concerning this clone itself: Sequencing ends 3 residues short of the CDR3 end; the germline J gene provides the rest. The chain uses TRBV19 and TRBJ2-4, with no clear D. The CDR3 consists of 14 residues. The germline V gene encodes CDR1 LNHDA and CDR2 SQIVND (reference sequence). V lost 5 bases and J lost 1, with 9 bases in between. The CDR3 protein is CASSDGSAKNIQYF. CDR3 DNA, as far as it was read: TGTGCCAGTAGTGACGGGTCCGCCAAAAACATT.

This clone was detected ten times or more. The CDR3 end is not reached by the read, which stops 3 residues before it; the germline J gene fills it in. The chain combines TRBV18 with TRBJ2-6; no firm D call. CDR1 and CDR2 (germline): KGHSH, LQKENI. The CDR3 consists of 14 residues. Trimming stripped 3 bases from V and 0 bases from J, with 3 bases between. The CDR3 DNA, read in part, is TGTGCCAGCTCACCTAGCTCTGGGGCCAACGTC. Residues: CASSPSSGANV. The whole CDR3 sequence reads CASSPSSGANVLTF. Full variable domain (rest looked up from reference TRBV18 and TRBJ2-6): NAGVMQNPRHLVRRRGQEARLRCSPMKGHSHVYWYRQLPEEGLKFMVYLQKENIIDESGMPKERFSAEFPKEGPSILRIQQVVRGDSAAYFCASSPSSGANVLTFGAGSRLTVL.

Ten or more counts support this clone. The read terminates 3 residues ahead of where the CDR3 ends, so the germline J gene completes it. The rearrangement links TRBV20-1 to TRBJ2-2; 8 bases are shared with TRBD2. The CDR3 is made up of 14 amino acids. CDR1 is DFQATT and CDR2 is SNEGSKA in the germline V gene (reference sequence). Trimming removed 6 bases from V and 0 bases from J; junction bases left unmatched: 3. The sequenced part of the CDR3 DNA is TGCAGTGCCCAGGGACTAGCGAACACCGGGGAG. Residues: CSAQGLANTGE. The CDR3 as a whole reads CSAQGLANTGELFF.

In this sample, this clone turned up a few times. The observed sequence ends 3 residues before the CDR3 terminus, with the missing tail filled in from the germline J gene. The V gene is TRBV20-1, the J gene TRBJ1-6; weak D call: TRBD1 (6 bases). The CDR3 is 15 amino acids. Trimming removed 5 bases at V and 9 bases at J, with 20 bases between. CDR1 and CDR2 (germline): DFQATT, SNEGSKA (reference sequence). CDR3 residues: CSADTGMLGISPLHF. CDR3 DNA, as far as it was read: TGCAGTGCTGACACAGGGATGTTGGGTATTTCACCC.

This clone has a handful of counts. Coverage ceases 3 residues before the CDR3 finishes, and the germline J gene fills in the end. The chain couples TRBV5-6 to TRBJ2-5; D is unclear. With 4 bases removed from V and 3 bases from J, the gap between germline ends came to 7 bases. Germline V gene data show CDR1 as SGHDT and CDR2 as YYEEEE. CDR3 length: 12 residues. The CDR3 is CASSPLEETQYF. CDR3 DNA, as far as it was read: TGTGCCAGCAGCCCTCTTGAAGAGACC.

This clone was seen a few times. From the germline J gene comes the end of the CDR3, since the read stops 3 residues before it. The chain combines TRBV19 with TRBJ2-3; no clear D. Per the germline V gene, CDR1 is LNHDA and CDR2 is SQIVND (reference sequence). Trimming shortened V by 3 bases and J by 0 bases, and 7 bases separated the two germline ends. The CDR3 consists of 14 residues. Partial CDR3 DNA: TGTGCCAGTAGTATGGCCGTTAGCACAGATACG. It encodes CASSMAVSTDT. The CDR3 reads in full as CASSMAVSTDTQYF.

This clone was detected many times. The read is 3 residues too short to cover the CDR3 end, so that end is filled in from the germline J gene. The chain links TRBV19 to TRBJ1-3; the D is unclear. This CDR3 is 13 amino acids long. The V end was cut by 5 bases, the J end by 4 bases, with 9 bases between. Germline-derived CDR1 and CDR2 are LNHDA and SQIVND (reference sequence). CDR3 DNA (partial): TGTGCCAGTAGTTCCTCAGCGGGAAACACC. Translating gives CASSSSAGNT. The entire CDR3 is CASSSSAGNTIYF.

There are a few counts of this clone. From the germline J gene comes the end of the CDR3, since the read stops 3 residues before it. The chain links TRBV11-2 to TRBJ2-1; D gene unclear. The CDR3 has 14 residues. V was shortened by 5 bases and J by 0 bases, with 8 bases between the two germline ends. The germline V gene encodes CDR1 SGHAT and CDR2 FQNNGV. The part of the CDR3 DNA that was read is TGTGCCAGCAGCGTTGATAGCTCCTACAATGAG. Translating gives CASSVDSSYNE. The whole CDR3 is CASSVDSSYNEQFF.

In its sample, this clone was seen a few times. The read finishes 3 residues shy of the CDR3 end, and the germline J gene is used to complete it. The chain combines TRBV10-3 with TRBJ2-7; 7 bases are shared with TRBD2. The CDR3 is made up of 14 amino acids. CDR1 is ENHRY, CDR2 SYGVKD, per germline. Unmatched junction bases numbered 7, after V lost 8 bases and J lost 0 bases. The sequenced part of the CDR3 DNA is TGTGCCATCGGCCCTAGCGGAAGCTCCTACGAG. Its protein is CAIGPSGSSYE. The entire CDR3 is CAIGPSGSSYEQYF.

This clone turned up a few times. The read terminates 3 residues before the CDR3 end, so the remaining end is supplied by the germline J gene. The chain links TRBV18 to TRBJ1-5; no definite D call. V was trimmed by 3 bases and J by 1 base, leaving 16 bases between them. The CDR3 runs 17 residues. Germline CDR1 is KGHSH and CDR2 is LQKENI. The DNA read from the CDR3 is TGTGCCAGCTCACCTTCTCAGACGGGTTGGAGCAATCAGCCC. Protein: CASSPSQTGWSNQP. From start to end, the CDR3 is CASSPSQTGWSNQPQHF.

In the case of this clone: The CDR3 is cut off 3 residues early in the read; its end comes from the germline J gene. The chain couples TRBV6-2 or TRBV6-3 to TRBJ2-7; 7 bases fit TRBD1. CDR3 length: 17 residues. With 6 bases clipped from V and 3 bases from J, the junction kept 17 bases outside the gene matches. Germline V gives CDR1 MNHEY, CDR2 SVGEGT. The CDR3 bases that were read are TGTGCCAGCAGATTGTGGGAAAACTCCGGGACAGTCTACGAG. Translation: CASRLWENSGTVYE. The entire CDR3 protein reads CASRLWENSGTVYEQYF.

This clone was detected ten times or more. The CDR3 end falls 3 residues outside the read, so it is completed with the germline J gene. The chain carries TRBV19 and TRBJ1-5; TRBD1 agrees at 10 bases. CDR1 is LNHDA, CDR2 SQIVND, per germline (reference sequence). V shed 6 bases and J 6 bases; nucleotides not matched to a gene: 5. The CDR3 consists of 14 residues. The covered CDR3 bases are TGTGCCAGTAGGGGGGGGACAGGGGTTCAGCCC. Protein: CASRGGTGVQP. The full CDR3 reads CASRGGTGVQPQHF.

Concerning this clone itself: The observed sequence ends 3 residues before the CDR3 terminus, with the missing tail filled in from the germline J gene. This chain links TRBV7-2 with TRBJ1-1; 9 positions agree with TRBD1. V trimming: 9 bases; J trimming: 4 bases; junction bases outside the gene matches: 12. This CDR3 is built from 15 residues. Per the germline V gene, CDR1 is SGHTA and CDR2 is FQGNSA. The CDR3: CASTKQGARVTEAFF. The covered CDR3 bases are TGTGCCAGTACGAAACAGGGGGCGCGGGTCACTGAA. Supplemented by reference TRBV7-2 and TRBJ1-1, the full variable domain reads GAGVSQSPSNKVTEKGKDVELRCDPISGHTALYWYRQSLGQGLEFLIYFQGNSAPDKSGLPSDRFSAERTGGSVSTLTIQRTQQEDSAVYLCASTKQGARVTEAFFGQGTRLTVV.

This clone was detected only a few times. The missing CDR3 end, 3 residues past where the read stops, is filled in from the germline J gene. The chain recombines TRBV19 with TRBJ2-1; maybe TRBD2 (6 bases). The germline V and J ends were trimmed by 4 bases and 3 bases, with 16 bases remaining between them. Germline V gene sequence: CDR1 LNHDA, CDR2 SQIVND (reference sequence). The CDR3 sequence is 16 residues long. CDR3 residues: CASSTRVRGYYNEQFF. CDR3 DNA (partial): TGTGCCAGTAGTACAAGGGTACGGGGGTACTACAATGAG. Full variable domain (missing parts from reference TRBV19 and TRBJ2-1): DGGITQSPKYLFRKEGQNVTLSCEQNLNHDAMYWYRQDPGQGLRLIYYSQIVNDFQKGDIAEGYSVSREKKESFPLTVTSAQKNPTAFYLCASSTRVRGYYNEQFFGPGTRLTVL.

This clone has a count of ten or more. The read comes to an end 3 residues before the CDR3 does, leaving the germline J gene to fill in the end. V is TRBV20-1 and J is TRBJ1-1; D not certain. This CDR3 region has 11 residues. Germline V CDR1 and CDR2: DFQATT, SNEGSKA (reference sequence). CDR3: CSARAADSAFF. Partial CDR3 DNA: TGCAGTGCTAGAGCTGCAGATAGC.

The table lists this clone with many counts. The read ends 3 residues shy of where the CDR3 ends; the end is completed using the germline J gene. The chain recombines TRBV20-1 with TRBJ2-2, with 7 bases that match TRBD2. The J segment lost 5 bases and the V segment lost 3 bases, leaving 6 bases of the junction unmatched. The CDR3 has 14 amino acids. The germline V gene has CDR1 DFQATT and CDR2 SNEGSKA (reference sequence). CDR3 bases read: TGCAGTGCTAGCAAGGCGGGAGTGACCGGGGAG. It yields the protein CSASKAGVTGE. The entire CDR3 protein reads CSASKAGVTGELFF.

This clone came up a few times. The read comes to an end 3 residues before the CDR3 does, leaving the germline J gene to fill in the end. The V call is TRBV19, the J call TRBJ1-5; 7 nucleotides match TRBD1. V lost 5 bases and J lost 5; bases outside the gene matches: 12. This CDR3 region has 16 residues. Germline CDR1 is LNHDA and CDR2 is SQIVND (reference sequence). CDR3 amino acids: CASSFPTTGRDQPQHF. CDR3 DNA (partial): TGTGCCAGTAGTTTTCCAACGACAGGGAGGGATCAGCCC. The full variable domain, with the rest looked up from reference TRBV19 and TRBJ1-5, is DGGITQSPKYLFRKEGQNVTLSCEQNLNHDAMYWYRQDPGQGLRLIYYSQIVNDFQKGDIAEGYSVSREKKESFPLTVTSAQKNPTAFYLCASSFPTTGRDQPQHFGDGTRLSIL.

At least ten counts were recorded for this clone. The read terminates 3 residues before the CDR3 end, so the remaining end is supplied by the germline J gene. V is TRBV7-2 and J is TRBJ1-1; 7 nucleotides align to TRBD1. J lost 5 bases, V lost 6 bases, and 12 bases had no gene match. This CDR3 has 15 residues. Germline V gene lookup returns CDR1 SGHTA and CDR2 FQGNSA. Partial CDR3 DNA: TGTGCCAGCAGTCCGCGGACAGGAAGGGGAACTGAA. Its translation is CASSPRTGRGTE. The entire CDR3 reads CASSPRTGRGTEAFF.

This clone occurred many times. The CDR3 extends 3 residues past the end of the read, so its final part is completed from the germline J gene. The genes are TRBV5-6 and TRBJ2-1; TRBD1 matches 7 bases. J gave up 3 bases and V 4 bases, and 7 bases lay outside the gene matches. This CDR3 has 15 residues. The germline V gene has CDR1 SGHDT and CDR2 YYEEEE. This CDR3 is CASSPLDRVYNEQFF. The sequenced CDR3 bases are TGTGCCAGCAGCCCCCTCGACAGGGTCTACAATGAG.